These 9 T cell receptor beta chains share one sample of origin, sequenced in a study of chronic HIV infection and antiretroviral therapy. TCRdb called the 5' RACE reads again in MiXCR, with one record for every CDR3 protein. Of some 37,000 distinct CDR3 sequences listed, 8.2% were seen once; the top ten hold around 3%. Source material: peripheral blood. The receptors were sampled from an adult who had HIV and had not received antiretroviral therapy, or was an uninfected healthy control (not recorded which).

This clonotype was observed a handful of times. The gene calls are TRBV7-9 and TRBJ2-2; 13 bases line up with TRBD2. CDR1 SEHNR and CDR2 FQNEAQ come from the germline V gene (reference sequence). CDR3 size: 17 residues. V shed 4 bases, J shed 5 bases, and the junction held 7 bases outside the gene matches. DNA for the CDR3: TGTGCCAGCAGCTCCTCCGGACTAGCGGGAGAAACCGGGGAGCTGTTTTTT. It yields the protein CASSSSGLAGETGELFF. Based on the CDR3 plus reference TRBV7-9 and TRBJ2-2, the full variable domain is DTGVSQNPRHKITKRGQNVTFRCDPISEHNRLYWYRQTLGQGPEFLTYFQNEAQLEKSRLLSDRFSAERPKGSFSTLEIQRTEQGDSAMYLCASSSSGLAGETGELFFGEGSRLTVL.

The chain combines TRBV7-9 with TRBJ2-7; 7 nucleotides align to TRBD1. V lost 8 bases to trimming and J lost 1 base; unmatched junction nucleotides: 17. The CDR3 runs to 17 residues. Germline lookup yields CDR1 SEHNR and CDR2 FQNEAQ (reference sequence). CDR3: CASEPSLGQDNSYEQYF. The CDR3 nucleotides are TGTGCCAGCGAACCGAGTCTCGGACAGGATAATTCCTACGAGCAGTACTTC.

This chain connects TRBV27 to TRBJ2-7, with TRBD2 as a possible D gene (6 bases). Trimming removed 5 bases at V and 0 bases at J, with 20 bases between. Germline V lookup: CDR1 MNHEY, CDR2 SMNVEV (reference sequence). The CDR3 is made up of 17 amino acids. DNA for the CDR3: TGTGCCAGCAGTACATCCGGGACTCTCGCCTACTCCTACGAGCAGTACTTC. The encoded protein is CASSTSGTLAYSYEQYF.

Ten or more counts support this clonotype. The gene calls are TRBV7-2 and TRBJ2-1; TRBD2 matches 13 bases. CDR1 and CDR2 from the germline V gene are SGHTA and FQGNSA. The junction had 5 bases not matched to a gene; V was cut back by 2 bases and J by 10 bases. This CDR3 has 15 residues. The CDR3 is CASSLSGLAGEEQFF. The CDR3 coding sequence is TGTGCCAGCAGCTTAAGCGGACTAGCGGGGGAAGAGCAGTTCTTC.

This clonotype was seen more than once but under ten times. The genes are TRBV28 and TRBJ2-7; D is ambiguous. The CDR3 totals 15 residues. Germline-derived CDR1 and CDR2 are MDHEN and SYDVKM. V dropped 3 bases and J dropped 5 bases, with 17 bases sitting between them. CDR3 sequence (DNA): TGTGCCAGCAGTTTCAGCGCCACCCCCGCCGACGAGCAGTACTTC. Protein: CASSFSATPADEQYF.

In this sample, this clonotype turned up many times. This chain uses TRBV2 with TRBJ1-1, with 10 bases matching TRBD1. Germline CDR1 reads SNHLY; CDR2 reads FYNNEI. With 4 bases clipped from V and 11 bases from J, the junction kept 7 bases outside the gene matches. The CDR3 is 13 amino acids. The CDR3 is CASSVVDRGPAFF. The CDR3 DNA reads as TGTGCCAGCAGTGTGGTAGACAGGGGGCCGGCTTTCTTT.

This CDR3 is CSVDYRGTEAFF. As DNA, the CDR3 is TGCAGCGTGGACTACAGGGGGACTGAAGCTTTCTTT. The chain carries TRBV29-1 and TRBJ1-1; 8 bases map to TRBD1. Per germline, CDR1 SQVTM and CDR2 ANQGSEA. The CDR3 is 12 residues long. V shed 6 bases and J 5 bases; nucleotides not matched to a gene: 5.

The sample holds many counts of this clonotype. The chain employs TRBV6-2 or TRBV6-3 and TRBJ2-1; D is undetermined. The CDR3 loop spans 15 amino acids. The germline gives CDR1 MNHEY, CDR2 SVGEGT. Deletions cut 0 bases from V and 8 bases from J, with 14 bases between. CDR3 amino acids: CASSYSRLEVDEQFF. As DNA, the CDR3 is TGTGCCAGCAGTTACTCCAGGTTAGAGGTTGATGAGCAGTTCTTC.

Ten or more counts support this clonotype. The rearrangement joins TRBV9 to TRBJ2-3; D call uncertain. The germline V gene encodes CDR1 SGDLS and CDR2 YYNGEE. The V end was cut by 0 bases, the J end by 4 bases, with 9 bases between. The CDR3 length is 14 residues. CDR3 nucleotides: TGTGCCAGCAGCGTAGCGTCAGGTTCAGATACGCAGTATTTT. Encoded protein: CASSVASGSDTQYF.